The 32 T cell receptor beta chains reported below all come from one sample, sequenced in a study of blood T cells in healthy people across ages. PCR was performed a second time for about 7 to 11 cycles using a sample-barcoded 5' primer and a J-beta primer mix. TCRdb re-called the 5' RACE reads with MiXCR, one entry per CDR3 protein. The sample includes about 1.4 million distinct CDR3 sequences, approximately 59% of them seen just once. Sample: blood. The receptors were sampled from a man younger than 30 in good health.

J is TRBJ2-5 and V is TRBV20-1, with unresolved D. The CDR3 sequence is 12 residues long. The V end was cut by 2 bases, the J end by 0 bases, with 4 bases between. Germline V lookup: CDR1 DFQATT, CDR2 SNEGSKA (reference sequence). The CDR3 is CSARRDQETQYF. The CDR3 coding sequence is TGCAGTGCTAGACGGGACCAAGAGACCCAGTACTTC.

In its sample, this clonotype was seen a few times. In nucleotides, the CDR3 is TGTGCCAGCTCACCACAAGGACTCAATAACTATGGCTACACCTTC. Amino acids: CASSPQGLNNYGYTF. V and J are TRBV18 and TRBJ1-2; D not resolved. Germline values: CDR1 KGHSH, CDR2 LQKENI. The ends were cut back, 1 base at V and 1 base at J, with 10 bases in the middle. The CDR3 runs to 15 residues. Complete variable domain (other parts from reference TRBV18 and TRBJ1-2): NAGVMQNPRHLVRRRGQEARLRCSPMKGHSHVYWYRQLPEEGLKFMVYLQKENIIDESGMPKERFSAEFPKEGPSILRIQQVVRGDSAAYFCASSPQGLNNYGYTFGSGTRLTVV.

V is TRBV19 and J is TRBJ2-1; D tentatively fits TRBD1 or TRBD2 (6 bases each). CDR3 length: 13 residues. V lost 6 bases and J 12 bases, leaving 18 bases between the germline ends. CDR1 and CDR2 (germline): LNHDA, SQIVND (reference sequence). CDR3 sequence (DNA): TGTGCCAGTAGCGAGGGGGGAGGACTTCGGCAGTTCTTC. Translated: CASSEGGGLRQFF.

V is TRBV20-1 and J is TRBJ2-1; 9 nucleotides line up with TRBD1. This CDR3 is built from 14 residues. Germline CDR1 and CDR2: DFQATT and SNEGSKA (reference sequence). The V and J ends lost 4 bases and 3 bases, in that order; junction bases with no gene match: 4. This chain's CDR3 is CSATGTGHYNEQFF. In nucleotides, the CDR3 is TGCAGTGCTACCGGGACAGGGCACTACAATGAGCAGTTCTTC.

Ten or more counts support this clonotype. The gene calls are TRBV13 and TRBJ2-3; 7 nucleotides match TRBD1. The germline CDR1 and CDR2 sequences are PRHDT and FYEKMQ (reference sequence). This CDR3 spans 14 amino acids. V shed 4 bases, J shed 4 bases, and the junction held 5 bases outside the gene matches. DNA of the CDR3: TGTGCCAGCAGCTCGCGACAGGGTTCAGATACGCAGTATTTT. Residues: CASSSRQGSDTQYF.

This clonotype was seen a few times. The gene calls are TRBV2 and TRBJ2-5; D remains unclear. The germline gives CDR1 SNHLY, CDR2 FYNNEI. The CDR3 is 15 amino acids. Deletions cut 2 bases from V and 4 bases from J, with 14 bases between. CDR3 sequence (DNA): TGTGCCAGCAGTGAAACGGGTAGATGGGGAGAGACCCAGTACTTC. Encoded protein: CASSETGRWGETQYF.

This clonotype was seen a handful of times. The chain couples TRBV27 to TRBJ2-5; D is tentatively TRBD1 or TRBD2 (5 bases each). CDR1 is MNHEY and CDR2 is SMNVEV in the germline V gene (reference sequence). V lost 2 bases, J lost 11 bases, and 18 bases lay in between. The CDR3 runs to 14 residues. The CDR3, as DNA: TGTGCCAGCAGTTTAGCTGGGGGTCGGTGTGGGCAGTACTTC. Its translation: CASSLAGGRCGQYF.

There are a few counts of this clonotype. This chain joins TRBV12-3 or TRBV12-4 and TRBJ1-4; D remains unclear. Trimming pared 1 base from V and 8 bases from J, leaving 8 bases between. The CDR3 runs 13 residues. This CDR3 is CASSLVSREKLFF. The CDR3 region has the DNA TGTGCCAGCAGTTTAGTCAGCCGGGAAAAACTGTTTTTT.

This clonotype has a handful of counts. CDR3 protein: CATSREGLADTQYF. The CDR3 region has the DNA TGTGCCACCAGCAGAGAGGGACTAGCGGATACGCAGTATTTT. The chain has TRBV15 and TRBJ2-3; TRBD2 agrees at 10 bases. The CDR3 spans 14 residues. V lost 0 bases to trimming and J lost 6 bases; unmatched junction nucleotides: 0. Germline V gene lookup returns CDR1 LNHNV and CDR2 YYDKDF (reference sequence).

This clonotype was seen a handful of times. The chain couples TRBV7-9 to TRBJ2-1, with 13 bases matching TRBD2. The CDR3 loop spans 16 amino acids. V dropped 6 bases and J dropped 10; count of bases not matched to a gene: 12. Germline CDR1 and CDR2: SEHNR and FQNEAQ (reference sequence). The CDR3 DNA sequence: TGTGCCAGCAGGACTGGACTAGCGGGAGAATATAACGAGCAGTTCTTC. This encodes CASRTGLAGEYNEQFF.

The chain combines TRBV15 with TRBJ2-6; no reliable D call. Trimming left V 0 bases short and J 0 bases short, with 6 bases between. Per the germline V gene, CDR1 is LNHNV and CDR2 is YYDKDF (reference sequence). The CDR3 extends over 16 amino acids. DNA for the CDR3: TGTGCCACCAGCAGAGACTCCTACTCTGGGGCCAACGTCCTGACTTTC. Translated: CATSRDSYSGANVLTF.

V is TRBV4-1 and J is TRBJ1-1; unclear D gene. This CDR3 spans 13 amino acids. V was cut by 4 bases and J by 3 bases, with 9 bases left in between. Germline-derived CDR1 and CDR2 are MGHRA and YSYEKL. CDR3 loop: CASSREEDTEAFF. CDR3 DNA sequence: TGCGCCAGCAGCCGAGAGGAGGACACTGAAGCTTTCTTT.

This clonotype showed up just once. This chain connects TRBV27 to TRBJ2-2; D could derive from TRBD1 or TRBD2 (7 bases each). From germline, CDR1 is MNHEY and CDR2 SMNVEV (reference sequence). The CDR3 consists of 14 residues. Trimming took 4 bases from V and 4 from J, leaving 10 bases between them. The CDR3 DNA reads as TGTGCCAGCAGTTCAGGGGGGGTCACCGGGGAGCTGTTTTTT. It encodes CASSSGGVTGELFF.

This clonotype appeared a single time. V is TRBV24-1 and J is TRBJ2-7, with D possibly matching TRBD2 (6 bases). The germline CDR1 and CDR2 sequences are KGHDR and SFDVKD. The CDR3 covers 16 residues. With 1 base removed from V and 5 bases from J, the gap between germline ends came to 17 bases. Written as DNA, the CDR3 is TGTGCCACCAGTGATTTATTGGCAGGGACTGGGGACGAGCAGTACTTC. Amino acid sequence: CATSDLLAGTGDEQYF.

This clonotype was seen more than once but under ten times. This chain connects TRBV6-5 to TRBJ1-5; D is ambiguous. V dropped 5 bases and J dropped 6 bases, with 8 bases sitting between them. Germline values: CDR1 MNHEY, CDR2 SVGAGI. The length of the CDR3 is 12 residues. CDR3 amino acids: CASSGVGQPQHF. CDR3 nucleotides: TGTGCCAGCAGTGGGGTCGGTCAGCCCCAGCATTTT.

This sequence joins TRBV3-1 and TRBJ2-1, with 13 bases lining up with TRBD2. Germline CDR1 reads LGHDT; CDR2 reads YNNKEL (reference sequence). V shed 10 bases, J shed 7 bases, and the junction held 4 bases outside the gene matches. The CDR3 is made up of 13 amino acids. The CDR3 loop is CATETSGGNEQFF. The CDR3 DNA is TGTGCCACGGAGACTAGCGGGGGGAATGAGCAGTTCTTC.

The chain links TRBV28 to TRBJ2-1; TRBD1 might be the D (5 bases). The germline CDR1 and CDR2 sequences are MDHEN and SYDVKM. V gave up 7 bases and J gave up 7 bases, with 17 bases separating them. This CDR3 is 14 amino acids long. The CDR3 bases are TGTGCCAGCACTACACACCAGGGATGGAATGAGCAGTTCTTC. Translating gives CASTTHQGWNEQFF.

The rearrangement links TRBV6-2 or TRBV6-3 to TRBJ2-7; 12 nucleotides agree with TRBD2. Trimming took 2 bases from V and 6 from J; bases not matched to a gene: 11. The CDR3 extends over 17 amino acids. The germline CDR1 and CDR2 sequences are MNHEY and SVGEGT. CDR3 amino acids: CASSYASGTSGFLEQYF. The CDR3 DNA reads as TGTGCCAGCAGTTACGCCTCCGGGACTAGCGGGTTCCTCGAGCAGTACTTC.

With respect to this clonotype: The CDR3 ends on some other residue instead of the conserved phenylalanine or tryptophan, so this is likely a read error. The CDR3 sequence is CASSSGTGSTDTQYS. The CDR3 DNA is TGTGCCAGCAGTTCCGGGACAGGGAGCACAGATACGCAGTATTCC. The J gene is TRBJ2-3, the V gene TRBV12-3 or TRBV12-4; TRBD1 agrees at 9 bases. Trimming removed 4 bases from V and 0 bases from J; junction bases left unmatched: 2. The CDR3 is 15 amino acids.

This chain uses TRBV12-3 or TRBV12-4 with TRBJ2-2; TRBD1 agrees at 7 bases. This CDR3 is 15 amino acids long. After removal of 6 bases from V and 5 bases from J, the junction contained 9 bases not matched to a gene. The CDR3 coding sequence is TGTGCCAGCAGCCTTGGACAGGAGGCGACCGGGGAGCTGTTTTTT. This gives the protein CASSLGQEATGELFF.

This clonotype has just one count. V usage is TRBV12-3 or TRBV12-4 and J usage is TRBJ2-5; 9 bases are shared with TRBD2. J was trimmed by 11 bases and V by 6 bases; bases with no gene match: 25. This CDR3 comprises 18 residues. CDR3 nucleotide sequence: TGTGCCAGCAGCCCCCCCGGGGGTCTAGCGGGGCCTTACAATGAGCAGTACTTC. Its translation is CASSPPGGLAGPYNEQYF.

The V and J genes are TRBV9 and TRBJ2-3; D tentatively fits TRBD1 or TRBD2 (6 bases each). The CDR3 has 14 residues. Germline CDR1 reads SGDLS; CDR2 reads YYNGEE. Trimming stripped 0 bases from V and 8 bases from J, with 13 bases between. The CDR3 here is CASSVARGEATQYF. The DNA of the CDR3 is TGTGCCAGCAGCGTAGCGAGGGGGGAGGCTACGCAGTATTTT. Full variable domain (remainder filled in from reference TRBV9 and TRBJ2-3): DSGVTQTPKHLITATGQRVTLRCSPRSGDLSVYWYQQSLDQGLQFLIQYYNGEERAKGNILERFSAQQFPDLHSELNLSSLELGDSALYFCASSVARGEATQYFGPGTRLTVL.

As concerns this clonotype: Germline and junction disagree at one end, which may indicate a read error. V gene TRBV28 combines with J gene TRBJ1-6; no clear D gene. Germline assignment: CDR1 MDHEN and CDR2 SYDVKM. The CDR3 runs to 18 residues. The CDR3 DNA reads as TGTGCCAGCAGTCCCCCCTCCTGGGGTCTCTCCTATAATGCACCCCTCCACTTT. This translates into CASSPPSWGLSYNAPLHF.

This clonotype was seen a handful of times. The chain uses TRBV4-1 and TRBJ2-7; 10 bases are shared with TRBD1. Germline trimming cut 3 bases from V and 4 bases from J; bases unmatched to any gene: 9. CDR3 length equals 16 residues. Germline lookup yields CDR1 MGHRA and CDR2 YSYEKL. CDR3: CASSQIPGQGKYEQYF. The CDR3 DNA reads TGCGCCAGCAGCCAGATCCCGGGACAGGGGAAATACGAGCAGTACTTC.

This clonotype was detected a few times. V gene TRBV15 combines with J gene TRBJ2-2, with D possibly TRBD2 on 6 matching bases. The germline V gene has CDR1 LNHNV and CDR2 YYDKDF (reference sequence). This CDR3 spans 17 amino acids. V lost 0 bases and J 1 base, leaving 12 bases between the germline ends. The CDR3 region is CATSREARDWNTGELFF. CDR3 nucleotide sequence: TGTGCCACCAGCAGAGAGGCGAGGGACTGGAACACCGGGGAGCTGTTTTTT.

V gene TRBV15 combines with J gene TRBJ1-2; D is unclear. The length of the CDR3 is 15 residues. Germline-derived CDR1 and CDR2 are LNHNV and YYDKDF (reference sequence). Trimming shortened V by 0 bases and J by 0 bases, and 8 bases separated the two germline ends. CDR3 loop: CATSREVGANYGYTF. The DNA of the CDR3 is TGTGCCACCAGCAGAGAGGTCGGGGCTAACTATGGCTACACCTTC.

The sample holds one count of this clonotype. The chain carries TRBV7-9 and TRBJ1-1, with D maybe TRBD1 (6 bases). V was pared by 7 bases and J by 2 bases, with 14 bases between. The germline V gene encodes CDR1 SEHNR and CDR2 FQNEAQ (reference sequence). This CDR3 is 14 amino acids long. The CDR3 protein is CASTWTDTNTEAFF. As DNA, the CDR3 is TGTGCCAGCACGTGGACAGATACTAACACTGAAGCTTTCTTT. The complete variable domain, with remaining parts taken from reference TRBV7-9 and TRBJ1-1, reads DTGVSQNPRHKITKRGQNVTFRCDPISEHNRLYWYRQTLGQGPEFLTYFQNEAQLEKSRLLSDRFSAERPKGSFSTLEIQRTEQGDSAMYLCASTWTDTNTEAFFGQGTRLTVV.

The chain employs TRBV19 and TRBJ1-2; D uncertain. The length of the CDR3 is 17 residues. Germline-derived CDR1 and CDR2 are LNHDA and SQIVND (reference sequence). V was trimmed by 3 bases and J by 2 bases, leaving 19 bases between them. In DNA form, the CDR3 reads TGTGCCAGTAGTATGAAACGCACCCTTCCGGACAACTATGGCTACACCTTC. Translating it yields CASSMKRTLPDNYGYTF.

This clonotype appeared a few times. This sequence joins TRBV29-1 and TRBJ2-5; perhaps TRBD2 as D (6 bases). Trimming took off 3 bases at V and 11 bases at J, with 25 bases between the two ends. There are 15 residues in the CDR3. Germline CDR1 SQVTM, CDR2 ANQGSEA. CDR3 residues: CSVESSDNPPHEQYF. The CDR3 DNA reads TGCAGCGTTGAGTCTAGCGACAACCCACCTCATGAGCAGTACTTC.

This clonotype was counted a few times. The chain has TRBV29-1 and TRBJ2-4; TRBD1 matches at 7 bases. Per germline, CDR1 SQVTM and CDR2 ANQGSEA. The trim removed 7 bases at V and 14 bases at J, leaving 11 bases unmatched. There are 11 residues in the CDR3. In DNA, the CDR3 is TGCAGCGCTCTGACCGGGACAGAGAAGTACTTC. It translates to CSALTGTEKYF.

The V gene is TRBV20-1, the J gene TRBJ1-5, with D possibly TRBD1 on 5 matching bases. Germline loops: CDR1 DFQATT, CDR2 SNEGSKA (reference sequence). V was trimmed by 4 bases and J by 2 bases, leaving 12 bases between them. The CDR3 spans 14 residues. The CDR3 DNA reads as TGCAGTGCTACCGGGACGGCGGGCAATCAGCCCCAGCATTTT. Protein sequence: CSATGTAGNQPQHF.

The chain uses TRBV7-2 and TRBJ1-3; D call uncertain. Deletions cut 1 base from V and 8 bases from J, with 6 bases between. Germline lookup yields CDR1 SGHTA and CDR2 FQGNSA. The CDR3 is 12 residues long. The CDR3 sequence is CASSLEGYTIYF. CDR3 bases: TGTGCCAGCAGCTTAGAGGGATACACCATATATTTT.